The 29 T cell receptor beta chains below all came from one sample that was sequenced in a study of blood T cell repertoires in COVID-19. Only in-frame clones appear in the TCRdb table, and some are missing; sequencing was by immunoSEQ multiplex PCR. The top ten hold about 12% of the sample, which has about 180,000 clones, roughly 81% seen once. Source material: peripheral blood. These receptors were collected from a woman older than 75 with COVID-19, enrolled during active disease.

The gene calls are TRBV9 and TRBJ2-1; TRBD2 aligns across 8 bases. This CDR3 has 15 amino acids. J lost 1 base, V lost 3 bases, and 3 bases had no gene match. Germline CDR1 SGDLS, CDR2 YYNGEE. The CDR3 sequence is CASSAGGQSYNEQFF. The CDR3, as DNA: TGTGCCAGCAGCGCGGGGGGGCAGTCCTACAATGAGCAGTTCTTC.

This rearrangement joins TRBV3-1 (or the pseudogene TRBV3-2) to TRBJ2-5; a weak D match, TRBD2 (6 bases). Trimming left V 1 base short and J 7 bases short, with 13 bases between. Germline V lookup: CDR1 LGHDT, CDR2 YNNKEL (reference sequence). This CDR3 region has 14 residues. The chain's CDR3 is CASSQAAGFRTQYF. Here the CDR3 DNA reads TGTGCCAGCAGCCAAGCGGCGGGATTTAGGACCCAGTACTTC.

The gene calls are TRBV18 and TRBJ2-1, with 7 bases aligning to TRBD2. The J segment lost 9 bases and the V segment lost 0 bases, leaving 8 bases of the junction unmatched. There are 15 residues in the CDR3. Germline CDR1 reads KGHSH; CDR2 reads LQKENI. This CDR3 is CASSPPTGGGGEQFF. The CDR3 coding sequence is TGTGCCAGCTCACCACCAACGGGAGGCGGGGGTGAGCAGTTCTTC.

This sequence joins TRBV7-2 and TRBJ1-6; tentative D call: TRBD1 (5 bases). The germline V gene has CDR1 SGHTA and CDR2 FQGNSA. The CDR3 totals 13 residues. Trimming pared 4 bases from V and 7 bases from J, leaving 8 bases between. CDR3 nucleotide sequence: TGTGCCAGCAGCTCTAACAGGAATTCACCCCTCCACTTT. It yields the protein CASSSNRNSPLHF.

The rearrangement links TRBV29-1 to TRBJ1-1; the match to TRBD1 covers 8 bases. V lost 3 bases, J lost 8 bases, and 11 bases stayed unmatched. This CDR3 spans 14 amino acids. Germline V lookup: CDR1 SQVTM, CDR2 ANQGSEA. The CDR3 sequence: CSVDPGRQGQEAFF. Here the CDR3 DNA reads TGCAGCGTTGACCCGGGGAGACAGGGGCAAGAAGCTTTCTTT. Full variable domain (outside the CDR3, taken from reference TRBV29-1 and TRBJ1-1): SAVISQKPSRDICQRGTSLTIQCQVDSQVTMMFWYRQQPGQSLTLIATANQGSEATYESGFVIDKFPISRPNLTFSTLTVSNMSPEDSSIYLCSVDPGRQGQEAFFGQGTRLTVV.

This clone occurred a few times. The CDR3 loop is CASSADRGYGYTF. The CDR3 DNA is TGTGCCAGCAGCGCTGACAGGGGTTATGGCTACACCTTC. The rearrangement uses TRBV7-8 and TRBJ1-2; 8 positions agree with TRBD1. The CDR3 totals 13 residues. In germline, CDR1 is SGHVS, CDR2 FQNEAQ. The trim removed 5 bases at V and 5 bases at J, leaving 4 bases unmatched. The full variable domain, rest sourced from reference TRBV7-8 and TRBJ1-2, is GAGVSQSPRYKVAKRGQDVALRCDPISGHVSLFWYQQALGQGPEFLTYFQNEAQLDKSGLPSDRFFAERPEGSVSTLKIQRTQQEDSAVYLCASSADRGYGYTFGSGTRLTVV.

This chain connects TRBV4-1 to TRBJ2-7; perhaps TRBD1 as D (6 bases). There are 14 residues in the CDR3. CDR1 and CDR2 from the germline V gene are MGHRA and YSYEKL. V shed 4 bases and J shed 4 bases, with 14 bases lying between them. The CDR3 bases are TGCGCCAGCAGCCTCCCCGGCAGGGGTTACGAGCAGTACTTC. Its translation: CASSLPGRGYEQYF.

The chain couples TRBV5-6 to TRBJ1-1; D unresolved. This CDR3 spans 13 amino acids. V gave up 2 bases and J gave up 2 bases, with 7 bases separating them. In germline, CDR1 is SGHDT, CDR2 YYEEEE. This CDR3 is CASSFRVNTEAFF. In DNA form, the CDR3 reads TGTGCCAGCAGCTTCCGGGTCAACACTGAAGCTTTCTTT.

The CDR3 here is CASRRSSGPSYEQYF. The CDR3 coding sequence is TGTGCCAGCAGGAGATCTAGCGGCCCCTCCTACGAGCAGTACTTC. The rearrangement links TRBV27 to TRBJ2-7; TRBD2 aligns across 7 bases. This CDR3 comprises 15 residues. The V and J ends lost 6 bases and 0 bases, in that order; junction bases with no gene match: 8. CDR1 is MNHEY and CDR2 is SMNVEV in the germline V gene (reference sequence).

The chain recombines TRBV7-6 with TRBJ2-5, with 13 bases aligning to TRBD2. The CDR3 consists of 16 residues. CDR1 SGHVS and CDR2 FNYEAQ come from the germline V gene. With V trimmed by 5 bases and J by 5 bases, 8 bases remained unmatched. DNA of the CDR3: TGTGCCAGCAGCACCGGACTAGCGGGAGTTGGGGAGACCCAGTACTTC. As protein: CASSTGLAGVGETQYF.

A single count supports this clone. The chain links TRBV13 to TRBJ2-5; tentatively, D is TRBD2 (6 bases). The length of the CDR3 is 15 residues. Between the trimmed V and J ends, which lost 5 bases and 3 bases, there was a span of 16 bases. The germline CDR1 and CDR2 sequences are PRHDT and FYEKMQ (reference sequence). The CDR3 is CASSPGTLREETQYF. The CDR3 DNA follows: TGTGCCAGCAGCCCCGGGACTCTTAGGGAAGAGACCCAGTACTTC.

This chain links TRBV20-1 with TRBJ1-2; D perhaps matches TRBD1 (6 bases). The germline V and J ends were trimmed by 4 bases and 8 bases, with 8 bases remaining between them. The CDR3 covers 10 residues. Germline CDR1 is DFQATT and CDR2 is SNEGSKA (reference sequence). CDR3 sequence reads: CSATGVGYTF. The CDR3 bases are TGCAGTGCTACAGGGGTCGGCTACACCTTC.

This clone has a handful of counts. V is TRBV5-1 and J is TRBJ1-2, with 9 positions matching TRBD1. V trimming: 0 bases; J trimming: 3 bases; junction bases outside the gene matches: 6. The CDR3 runs to 16 residues. CDR1 SGHRS and CDR2 YFSETQ come from the germline V gene. This CDR3 reads CASSLGTGVWDYGYTF. The CDR3 bases are TGCGCCAGCAGCTTGGGGACAGGGGTTTGGGACTATGGCTACACCTTC.

This chain links TRBV24-1 with TRBJ2-5, with a possible D match to TRBD2 (6 bases). V shed 4 bases and J shed 5 bases, with 16 bases lying between them. CDR3 length: 15 residues. In germline, CDR1 is KGHDR, CDR2 SFDVKD. The CDR3 loop is CATSDRDGGGETQYF. CDR3 bases: TGTGCCACCAGTGACAGAGACGGGGGTGGGGAGACCCAGTACTTC.

The chain joins TRBV27 to TRBJ1-1; 7 nucleotides line up with TRBD1. The CDR3 contains 16 residues. Germline-derived CDR1 and CDR2 are MNHEY and SMNVEV (reference sequence). The V and J ends lost 6 bases and 5 bases, in that order; junction bases with no gene match: 15. CDR3 nucleotide sequence: TGTGCCAGCAGAACCACTTTGCTACAGGGGAAGACTGAAGCTTTCTTT. Protein sequence: CASRTTLLQGKTEAFF.

This clone appeared once. The chain combines TRBV5-8 with TRBJ2-7; perhaps TRBD2 as D (7 bases). The CDR3 spans 14 residues. The V gene lost 0 bases and the J gene lost 5 bases, with 12 bases spanning the gap. Germline-derived CDR1 and CDR2 are SGHTS and YDEGEE. Written as DNA, the CDR3 is TGTGCCAGCAGCTTGGGGCGGGGGCTCGACGAGCAGTACTTC. The encoded protein is CASSLGRGLDEQYF. Full variable domain (outside the CDR3, taken from reference TRBV5-8 and TRBJ2-7): EAGVTQSPTHLIKTRGQQATLRCSPISGHTSVYWYQQALGLGLQFLLWYDEGEERNRGNFPPRFSGRQFPNYSSELNVNALELEDSALYLCASSLGRGLDEQYFGPGTRLTVT.

This clone was recorded once. The V call is TRBV5-1, the J call TRBJ1-4, with D possibly TRBD1 on 6 matching bases. This CDR3 region has 14 residues. Trimming left V 6 bases short and J 3 bases short, with 12 bases between. In germline, CDR1 is SGHRS, CDR2 YFSETQ. The CDR3 reads CASTRGAANEKLFF. In DNA, the CDR3 is TGCGCCAGCACCAGGGGAGCGGCTAATGAAAAACTGTTTTTT.

The rearrangement uses TRBV15 and TRBJ1-5; no definite D call. Germline V gives CDR1 LNHNV, CDR2 YYDKDF (reference sequence). The CDR3 extends over 15 amino acids. V was clipped by 0 bases and J by 7 bases, with 13 bases between them. This CDR3 reads CATSRDPSGSQPQHF. CDR3 DNA: TGTGCCACCAGCAGAGATCCGAGCGGGAGCCAGCCCCAGCATTTT.

The rearrangement links TRBV5-1 to TRBJ2-1, with 12 bases aligning to TRBD2. Germline lookup yields CDR1 SGHRS and CDR2 YFSETQ. Trimming took 1 base from V and 0 from J; bases not matched to a gene: 5. This CDR3 region has 18 residues. CDR3 residues: CASSLTRTSGVSYNEQFF. The CDR3 bases are TGCGCCAGCAGCTTGACTCGGACTAGCGGGGTCTCCTACAATGAGCAGTTCTTC.

V is TRBV3-1 (or the pseudogene TRBV3-2) and J is TRBJ2-5; 8 nucleotides match TRBD2. Germline lookup yields CDR1 LGHDT and CDR2 YNNKEL (reference sequence). Trimming took 1 base from V and 5 from J; bases not matched to a gene: 9. The CDR3 consists of 16 residues. The chain's CDR3 is CASSQGRQRGMETQYF. DNA of the CDR3: TGTGCCAGCAGCCAAGGGCGCCAGCGGGGGATGGAGACCCAGTACTTC.

The chain links TRBV11-1 to TRBJ2-1; D uncertain. The CDR3 has 12 amino acids. The germline gives CDR1 SGHAT, CDR2 FQDESV (reference sequence). V gave up 5 bases and J gave up 16 bases, with 18 bases separating them. The chain's CDR3 is CASSRPLASLFF. CDR3 DNA: TGTGCCAGCAGCCGCCCCCTCGCTAGTCTATTCTTC. The full variable domain, its missing parts supplied by reference TRBV11-1 and TRBJ2-1, is EAEVAQSPRYKITEKSQAVAFWCDPISGHATLYWYRQILGQGPELLVQFQDESVVDDSQLPKDRFSAERLKGVDSTLKIQPAELGDSAMYLCASSRPLASLFFGPGTRLTVL.

The rearrangement links TRBV7-2 to TRBJ2-5; TRBD2 agrees at 8 bases. V shed 9 bases and J 2 bases; nucleotides not matched to a gene: 8. Germline loops: CDR1 SGHTA, CDR2 FQGNSA. This CDR3 has 14 residues. As DNA, the CDR3 is TGTGCCAGTCGGGCGGGGGGTTCTCAAGAGACCCAGTACTTC. Protein product: CASRAGGSQETQYF. Full variable domain (missing parts from reference TRBV7-2 and TRBJ2-5): GAGVSQSPSNKVTEKGKDVELRCDPISGHTALYWYRQSLGQGLEFLIYFQGNSAPDKSGLPSDRFSAERTGGSVSTLTIQRTQQEDSAVYLCASRAGGSQETQYFGPGTRLLVL.

The chain uses TRBV15 and TRBJ2-6; D possibly corresponds to TRBD1 (6 bases). The CDR3 length is 16 residues. Trimming shortened V by 5 bases and J by 4 bases, and 15 bases separated the two germline ends. Germline lookup yields CDR1 LNHNV and CDR2 YYDKDF (reference sequence). The CDR3 reads CATSPGEMAGANVLTF. The CDR3 DNA sequence: TGTGCCACCAGCCCAGGGGAGATGGCGGGGGCCAACGTCCTGACTTTC.

This clone has only a few counts. V gene TRBV5-1 combines with J gene TRBJ2-5; D might be TRBD1 (6 bases). V lost 3 bases to trimming and J lost 5 bases, with 14 bases between them. The CDR3 sequence is 14 residues long. CDR1 and CDR2 (germline): SGHRS, YFSETQ. The CDR3 sequence: CASSSDSPSETQYF. The CDR3 nucleotides are TGCGCCAGCAGCTCGGACAGCCCAAGTGAGACCCAGTACTTC.

The chain combines TRBV4-1 with TRBJ2-7, with 7 positions matching TRBD1. Germline assignment: CDR1 MGHRA and CDR2 YSYEKL. The CDR3 sequence is 14 residues long. J lost 2 bases, V lost 5 bases, and 6 bases had no gene match. CDR3: CASSSRTGAYEQYF. In DNA, the CDR3 is TGCGCCAGCAGCTCCCGGACAGGCGCCTACGAGCAGTACTTC.

CDR3 DNA sequence: TGCGCCAGCAGCTGGGGAAGCGGAGGCAATGAGCAGTTCTTC. Translated, it gives CASSWGSGGNEQFF. The chain joins TRBV5-1 to TRBJ2-1; D possibly corresponds to TRBD2 (5 bases). The CDR3 totals 14 residues. Germline CDR1 reads SGHRS; CDR2 reads YFSETQ. Between the trimmed V and J ends, which lost 3 bases and 6 bases, there was a span of 13 bases.

This clone was seen ten or more times. The chain links TRBV6-2 or TRBV6-3 to TRBJ2-1; D may be TRBD2 (5 bases). Deletions cut 0 bases from V and 4 bases from J, with 7 bases between. Per the germline V gene, CDR1 is MNHEY and CDR2 is SVGEGT. CDR3 length: 14 residues. In nucleotides, the CDR3 is TGTGCCAGCAGTTACTCGCCGGGGTACAATGAGCAGTTCTTC. Amino acid sequence: CASSYSPGYNEQFF.

The V and J genes are TRBV7-2 and TRBJ1-1; D is perhaps TRBD1 (5 bases). Between the trimmed V and J ends, which lost 0 bases and 0 bases, there was a span of 14 bases. The CDR3 length is 17 residues. In germline, CDR1 is SGHTA, CDR2 FQGNSA. DNA for the CDR3: TGTGCCAGCAGCTTAGCATGGGGCGGCAGGGTGAACACTGAAGCTTTCTTT. Amino acids: CASSLAWGGRVNTEAFF. The variable domain in full, with the rest retrieved from reference TRBV7-2 and TRBJ1-1, is GAGVSQSPSNKVTEKGKDVELRCDPISGHTALYWYRQSLGQGLEFLIYFQGNSAPDKSGLPSDRFSAERTGGSVSTLTIQRTQQEDSAVYLCASSLAWGGRVNTEAFFGQGTRLTVV.

Only one count was recorded for this clone. V and J are TRBV29-1 and TRBJ2-1, with 8 nucleotides matching TRBD1. This CDR3 contains 15 residues. Losses at the gene ends were 5 bases for V and 5 bases for J; bases not matched to a gene: 11. Germline lookup yields CDR1 SQVTM and CDR2 ANQGSEA. The CDR3 sequence: CSVHDPGTGNNEQFF. The CDR3 DNA reads TGCAGCGTTCACGATCCCGGGACAGGAAACAATGAGCAGTTCTTC.